This TCR beta chain was captured in a study of molecular identifiers for immune sequencing clone quantification. Study summary: Four of five RNA aliquots from roughly 21,000 or 96,000 naive CD8 T cells were sequenced.

Germline V gene data show CDR1 as LNHDA and CDR2 as SQIVND (reference sequence). The CDR3 extends over 14 amino acids. The V end lost 3 bases, the J end lost 0 bases, and 8 bases lay between the germline ends. TCRdb reanalysed the PCR reads using MiXCR and keeps one entry per CDR3 protein. The sample lists more than 450,000 distinct CDR3 sequences; around 23% were seen once. A word on this clonotype: Its antigen remains unknown. A much larger clone lies one base from this, so it may be a read error. The CDR3 ends on some other residue instead of the conserved phenylalanine or tryptophan, so this is likely a read error.

General study points: Clonotypes surpassing 20 RNA copies contained over 98% of effector molecules, versus under 1% in naive cells.

Every naive CD8 library was made from between about 20,000 and 1,100,000 sorted cells with 10%, 30% or 50% RNA. Sorting captured naive CD8 T cells as CD8+CD4-CCR7+CD45RA+. The chain recombines TRBV19 with TRBJ1-1; D unresolved. This receptor was taken from a human donor in good health. Some libraries in this study had Jurkat cell RNA spiked in. The sequencing input was naive CD8+ T cells from blood, with Jurkat cell RNA spiked in. Subset in this sample: FACS-sorted CD8+CD4-CCR7+CD45RA+ naive T cells. CDR3: CASSMMVMNTEAFL. In DNA, the CDR3 is TGTGCCAGTAGTATGATGGTGATGAACACTGAAGCTTTCCTT.